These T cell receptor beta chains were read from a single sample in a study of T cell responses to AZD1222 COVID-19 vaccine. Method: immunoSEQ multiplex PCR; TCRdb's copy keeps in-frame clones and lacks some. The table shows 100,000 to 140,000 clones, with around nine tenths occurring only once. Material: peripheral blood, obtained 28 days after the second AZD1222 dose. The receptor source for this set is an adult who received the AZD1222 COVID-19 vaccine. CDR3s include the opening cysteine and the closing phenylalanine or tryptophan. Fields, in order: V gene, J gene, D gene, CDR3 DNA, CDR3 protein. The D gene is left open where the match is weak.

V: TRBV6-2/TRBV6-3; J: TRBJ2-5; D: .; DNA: TGTGCCAGCAGTGAGAGGGGAGAGACCCAGTACTTC; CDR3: CASSERGETQYF
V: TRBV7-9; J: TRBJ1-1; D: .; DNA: TGTGCCAGCAGCCAAGGTGGGACTGAAGCTTTCTTT; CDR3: CASSQGGTEAFF
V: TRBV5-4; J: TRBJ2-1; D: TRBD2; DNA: TGTGCCAGCAGCTTGGGGCTAGCGGGCTCCTACAATGAGCAGTTCTTC; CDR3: CASSLGLAGSYNEQFF
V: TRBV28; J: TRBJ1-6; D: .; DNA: TGTGCCAGCAGCGGGGGGGCTGGTTCACCCCTCCACTTT; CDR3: CASSGGAGSPLHF
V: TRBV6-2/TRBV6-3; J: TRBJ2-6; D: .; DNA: TGTGCCAGCAGCAAGGCCTCTGGGGCCAACGTCCTGACTTTC; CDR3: CASSKASGANVLTF
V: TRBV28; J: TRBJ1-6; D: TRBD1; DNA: TGTGCCAGCAGTTGGGGACAGGTTAATTCACCCCTCCACTTT; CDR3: CASSWGQVNSPLHF
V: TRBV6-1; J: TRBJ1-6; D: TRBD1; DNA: TGTGCCAGCAGTGGGGGGTGGGGACAGGGGAATTCACCCCTCCACTTT; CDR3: CASSGGWGQGNSPLHF
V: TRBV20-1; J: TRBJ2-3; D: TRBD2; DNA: TGCAGTGCTAGGGGGGGGGATACGCAGTATTTT; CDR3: CSARGGDTQYF
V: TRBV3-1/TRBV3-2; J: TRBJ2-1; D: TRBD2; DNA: TGTGCCAGCAGCCAACCTTTTCCCACTAGCGGGAGGGCCAATGAGCAGTTCTTC; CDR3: CASSQPFPTSGRANEQFF
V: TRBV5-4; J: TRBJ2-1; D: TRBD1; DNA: TGTGCCAGCACCCTAGAGGGGACAGGGACGAACAATGAGCAGTTCTTC; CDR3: CASTLEGTGTNNEQFF
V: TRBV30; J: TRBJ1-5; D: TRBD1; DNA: TGTGCCTGGAGTCCTCCCCGGACAGGGGGGTCGGATCAGCCCCAGCATTTT; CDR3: CAWSPPRTGGSDQPQHF
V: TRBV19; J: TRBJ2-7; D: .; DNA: TGTGCCAGTAGTATGGACGGCTCCTACGAGCAGTACTTC; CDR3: CASSMDGSYEQYF
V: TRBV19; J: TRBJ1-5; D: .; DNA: TGTGCCAGCCGGGACGCCCAGCGGGGTCAGCCCCAGCATTTT; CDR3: CASRDAQRGQPQHF
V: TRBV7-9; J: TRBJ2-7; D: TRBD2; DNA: TGTGCCAGCAGCTTACTTACTAGCGGGAGGCCCTACGAGCAGTACTTC; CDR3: CASSLLTSGRPYEQYF
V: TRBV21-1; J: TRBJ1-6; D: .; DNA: TGTGCCAGCGGGGGTCAGGGGCGGGATTCACCCCTCCACTTT; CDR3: CASGGQGRDSPLHF
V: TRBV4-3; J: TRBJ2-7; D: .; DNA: TGCGCCAGCAGCCAAGGATGGGGGTACCACTACGAGCAGTACTTC; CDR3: CASSQGWGYHYEQYF
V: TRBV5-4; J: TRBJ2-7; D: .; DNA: TGTGCCAGCAGCTTTTACGGGGAGTCCTACGAGCAGTACTTC; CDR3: CASSFYGESYEQYF
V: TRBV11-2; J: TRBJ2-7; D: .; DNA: TGTGCCAGCAGCCTAGTAGGGGGGACACTTGGGAACGAGCAGTACTTC; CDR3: CASSLVGGTLGNEQYF
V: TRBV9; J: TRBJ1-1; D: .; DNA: TGTGCCAGCAGCGTCATGCAGGAGAACACTGAAGCTTTCTTT; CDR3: CASSVMQENTEAFF